This T cell receptor (beta chain) came from a study of cytomegalovirus exposure and HLA in healthy donors. Study summary: It was reported in a later analysis that the 120 or so validation repertoires used the same platform as the 666 first-cohort repertoires.

This CDR3 is 15 amino acids long. The ends lost 2 bases at V and 4 bases at J; junction bases unmatched: 6. Germline CDR1 and CDR2: MNHEY and SMNVEV (reference sequence). Profiled with immunoSEQ multiplex PCR; TCRdb holds only in-frame clones, not every one. The data show 150,000 to 200,000 clones, with around 88% seen just once and more than 1.1% held by the top ten. The sequenced sample was PBMCs. The rearrangement links TRBV27 to TRBJ2-7; 9 nucleotides match TRBD1. This sequence was found in a woman between 18 and 29 years old in good health and CMV-seronegative. The CDR3: CASSLAGTGRYEQYF. Written as DNA, the CDR3 is TGTGCCAGCAGTTTAGCCGGGACAGGGAGATACGAGCAGTACTTC.